This T cell receptor (beta chain) was captured by sequencing in a study of glioma-infiltrating T cells. General observations from the study: Tissue-blood divergence was below expectation in non-neoplastic patients, above in gliomas. Only very few CDR3 sequences appeared in both tissue and blood.

Amplification of TCR alpha and beta CDR3 regions from RNA used iRepertoire nested multiplex PCR. Input was roughly 95-400 ng of tissue mRNA or PBMC total RNA. TCRdb reprocessed the multiplex PCR reads with MiXCR, giving one entry per CDR3 protein. The sample has 90,000 to 110,000 distinct CDR3 sequences, 25% seen once; the top ten hold around a third. Germline trimming cut 1 base from V and 4 bases from J; bases unmatched to any gene: 9. Germline V gene sequence: CDR1 SEHNR, CDR2 FQNEAQ (reference sequence). The CDR3 runs 18 residues. Many counts were recorded for this clonotype. Its cognate antigen is unknown.

The TCR comes from a human donor with low-grade glioma or glioblastoma, undergoing nonglioma brain surgery, or in good health (not recorded which). J is TRBJ2-1 and V is TRBV7-9; 11 bases are a match to TRBD1. Sequenced sample: glioma tissue, nonneoplastic brain tissue, or PBMCs (not recorded which). CDR3 bases: TGTGCCAGCAGCTTAGTCCATACGCGGGACAGGGGGTACAATGAGCAGTTCTTC. Translated: CASSLVHTRDRGYNEQFF. The entire variable domain, with the rest obtained from reference TRBV7-9 and TRBJ2-1, is as follows: DTGVSQNPRHKITKRGQNVTFRCDPISEHNRLYWYRQTLGQGPEFLTYFQNEAQLEKSRLLSDRFSAERPKGSFSTLEIQRTEQGDSAMYLCASSLVHTRDRGYNEQFFGPGTRLTVL.